The rows below give T cell receptor beta chains drawn from one sample of a study of cytomegalovirus exposure and HLA in healthy donors. Clones were read by immunoSEQ multiplex PCR, and TCRdb kept only the in-frame ones, dropping some. The sample features 100,000 to 150,000 clones, with less than 3% in its top ten. Sequencing input: PBMCs. These receptors were obtained from a man aged 25 to 40 in good health and CMV-seronegative. The conserved cysteine and the conserved F or W are not part of the CDR3 here. Each record gives: V gene, CDR3 protein.

TRBV6-6,ASNHRGDTGELF
TRBV7-2,ASSPLLASGYEQY
TRBV7-3,ASSLKGERVFDEQF
TRBV30,AYPRRGQETQY
TRBV4-1,ASSQGTTGFAEAF
TRBV28,ASEGGELF
TRBV5-1,ASSPSLAASYEQY
TRBV2,ASSDEGRGNTIY
TRBV7-9,ASSSQSARGEQY
TRBV9,ASSVGGQGWSYEQY
TRBV13,ASSSGTKNNEQF
TRBV10-1,ATPRFVRGHNEQF
TRBV27,ASSQGLAGIEQY
TRBV28,ASRMDSPGAYEQY
TRBV6-5,ASSYDGNSYEQY
TRBV5-8,ASSLWEGSPLH
TRBV7-2,ASSLVHTSLNQPQH
TRBV5-4,ASQRDRSTDTQY
TRBV28,ASTDGGTGAEQY
TRBV5-4,ASSLMGREDLRNEQF
TRBV28,ASRDRERWEQY
TRBV2,ASSLREGTIGQY
TRBV9,ASSAAGGTEQETQY
TRBV7-6,ASSLVEGAEAF
TRBV4-1,ASRTSGSYNEQF
TRBV5-1,ASSLIVGALNEQF
TRBV7-2,ASSLRVGTEIYEQY
TRBV5-6,ASTLSLAAYEQY
TRBV27,ASSLWGGLYEQY
TRBV5-1,ASSLQVPLPGELF
TRBV19,ASSLGPGQRYEQY
TRBV7-6,ASSTWTSGRITGGELF
TRBV11-2,ASSLGTQRSGDTQY
TRBV2,ASRETRGEGYT
TRBV11-2,ASSHLEYEQY
TRBV7-9,ASISSAGGLYEQY